Listed here are 8 T cell receptor beta chains from one sample, sequenced in a study of T cells in localized non-small cell lung cancer. The repertoire was sequenced with immunoSEQ multiplex PCR; TCRdb's copy has only in-frame clones and lacks some. The sample lists 23,000 or so clones, 70% to 90% occurring once. Sequenced material: peripheral blood mononuclear cells, taken before any cancer treatment. These receptor sequences come from a woman between 35 and 70 years old with stage III lung adenocarcinoma.

CDR3 protein: CASSLARRNQETQYF. The CDR3 DNA reads TGTGCCAGCAGCTTAGCCAGACGAAACCAAGAGACCCAGTACTTC. The V gene is TRBV7-2, the J gene TRBJ2-5, with D uncertain. Germline V gene data show CDR1 as SGHTA and CDR2 as FQGNSA. The CDR3 length is 15 residues. Trimming took off 0 bases at V and 0 bases at J, with 8 bases between the two ends.

This clone appeared a few times. V usage is TRBV27 and J usage is TRBJ1-2, with 10 bases aligning to TRBD1. V dropped 2 bases and J dropped 5; count of bases not matched to a gene: 5. Germline-derived CDR1 and CDR2 are MNHEY and SMNVEV (reference sequence). The CDR3 is made up of 15 amino acids. The chain's CDR3 is CASSLRQGASYGYTF. The DNA of the CDR3 is TGTGCCAGCAGTTTACGACAGGGGGCATCTTATGGCTACACCTTC.

The chain is built from TRBV19 and TRBJ1-2, with D maybe TRBD1 (5 bases). This CDR3 is 14 amino acids long. Germline values: CDR1 LNHDA, CDR2 SQIVND (reference sequence). The V end lost 3 bases, the J end lost 7 bases, and 15 bases lay between the germline ends. DNA of the CDR3: TGTGCCAGTAGTATCCTGGAGGGGCTAGCTGGCTACACCTTC. Amino acid sequence: CASSILEGLAGYTF.

The CDR3 is CASSLPLWDRGEGWSYEQYF. The CDR3, as DNA: TGCGCCAGCAGCTTGCCCCTTTGGGACAGAGGAGAGGGCTGGTCCTACGAGCAGTACTTC. The chain links TRBV5-1 to TRBJ2-7, with 7 bases that match TRBD1. This CDR3 has 20 amino acids. CDR1 is SGHRS, CDR2 YFSETQ, per germline. V dropped 1 base and J dropped 1; count of bases not matched to a gene: 20.

This chain uses TRBV27 with TRBJ2-1, with 11 bases matching TRBD2. This CDR3 region has 16 residues. With 3 bases clipped from V and 10 bases from J, the junction kept 11 bases outside the gene matches. Looked up from germline, CDR1 is MNHEY and CDR2 is SMNVEV (reference sequence). As DNA, the CDR3 is TGTGCCAGCAGTTTCAATCTAGCGGGGGGACAATGGGAGCAGTTCTTC. Protein product: CASSFNLAGGQWEQFF.

This sequence joins TRBV15 and TRBJ2-1, with D possibly TRBD2 on 5 matching bases. This CDR3 is 15 amino acids long. CDR1 LNHNV and CDR2 YYDKDF come from the germline V gene (reference sequence). Trimming cost V 0 bases and J 6 bases, with 12 bases left between them. CDR3 in amino acids: CATSRDPGRGNEQFF. The CDR3 nucleotides are TGTGCCACCAGCAGAGATCCCGGACGGGGCAATGAGCAGTTCTTC. Together with reference TRBV15 and TRBJ2-1, the CDR3 gives the full variable domain: DAMVIQNPRYQVTQFGKPVTLSCSQTLNHNVMYWYQQKSSQAPKLLFHYYDKDFNNEADTPDNFQSRRPNTSFCFLDIRSPGLGDTAMYLCATSRDPGRGNEQFFGPGTRLTVL.

In its sample, this clone was seen a few times. V gene TRBV6-5 combines with J gene TRBJ1-5; D might be TRBD1 (5 bases). The V gene lost 0 bases and the J gene lost 6 bases, with 12 bases spanning the gap. Germline values: CDR1 MNHEY, CDR2 SVGAGI. This CDR3 has 15 residues. As DNA, the CDR3 is TGTGCCAGCAGTTACTCCGGGCGGACACCTCAGCCCCAGCATTTT. This codes for CASSYSGRTPQPQHF.

Here the CDR3 DNA reads TGTGCCAGCAGTTTTGTCGGTAACTATGGCTACACCTTC. It is translated as CASSFVGNYGYTF. This sequence joins TRBV27 and TRBJ1-2, with unresolved D. The V end lost 3 bases, the J end lost 1 base, and 6 bases lay between the germline ends. Germline V gives CDR1 MNHEY, CDR2 SMNVEV (reference sequence). The CDR3 covers 13 residues.